This T cell receptor (beta chain) emerged from a study of T cells in narcolepsy. Whole-study findings and limits: Comparing one patient's CSF and blood CD4+ clonotypes highlighted HCRT- and TRIB2-specific autoreactive clonotypes.

TCRdb's table, derived via immunoSEQ multiplex PCR, lists solely in-frame clones and lacks some. The table includes 25,000 to 40,000 clones, almost 90% detected once. Turning to this clone: Its antigen is unidentified.

Germline V gene data show CDR1 as MNHNS and CDR2 as SASEGT. Deletions cut 6 bases from V and 2 bases from J, with 5 bases between. This CDR3 region has 12 residues. The chain uses TRBV6-1 and TRBJ1-3; D gene unclear. The sequenced sample consisted of CD45RA- memory CD4+ T cells from PBMCs. The sequence came from a human donor with narcolepsy. The CDR3 nucleotides are TGTGCCAGCAGGATGGCTGGAAACACCATATATTTT. Protein sequence: CASRMAGNTIYF.